The entry below describes one T cell receptor (beta chain). The CDR3 is made up of 15 amino acids. V shed 2 bases and J 10 bases; nucleotides not matched to a gene: 5. Looked up from germline, CDR1 is SGHAT and CDR2 is FQDESV (reference sequence). The method was immunoSEQ multiplex PCR; TCRdb's version includes in-frame clones alone and lacks a portion of them. This table holds a few hundred thousand clones, about 91% found once. The sample comes from a study of blood T cell repertoires in COVID-19. This clonotype originated in a woman in her fifties or sixties with acute or convalescent COVID-19. The chain carries TRBV11-1 and TRBJ1-6, with 10 nucleotides matching TRBD1. Sequenced: peripheral blood. DNA for the CDR3: TGTGCCAGCAGCTTAAGACAGGGGGCAAGCTCACCCCTCCACTTT. This encodes CASSLRQGASSPLHF.